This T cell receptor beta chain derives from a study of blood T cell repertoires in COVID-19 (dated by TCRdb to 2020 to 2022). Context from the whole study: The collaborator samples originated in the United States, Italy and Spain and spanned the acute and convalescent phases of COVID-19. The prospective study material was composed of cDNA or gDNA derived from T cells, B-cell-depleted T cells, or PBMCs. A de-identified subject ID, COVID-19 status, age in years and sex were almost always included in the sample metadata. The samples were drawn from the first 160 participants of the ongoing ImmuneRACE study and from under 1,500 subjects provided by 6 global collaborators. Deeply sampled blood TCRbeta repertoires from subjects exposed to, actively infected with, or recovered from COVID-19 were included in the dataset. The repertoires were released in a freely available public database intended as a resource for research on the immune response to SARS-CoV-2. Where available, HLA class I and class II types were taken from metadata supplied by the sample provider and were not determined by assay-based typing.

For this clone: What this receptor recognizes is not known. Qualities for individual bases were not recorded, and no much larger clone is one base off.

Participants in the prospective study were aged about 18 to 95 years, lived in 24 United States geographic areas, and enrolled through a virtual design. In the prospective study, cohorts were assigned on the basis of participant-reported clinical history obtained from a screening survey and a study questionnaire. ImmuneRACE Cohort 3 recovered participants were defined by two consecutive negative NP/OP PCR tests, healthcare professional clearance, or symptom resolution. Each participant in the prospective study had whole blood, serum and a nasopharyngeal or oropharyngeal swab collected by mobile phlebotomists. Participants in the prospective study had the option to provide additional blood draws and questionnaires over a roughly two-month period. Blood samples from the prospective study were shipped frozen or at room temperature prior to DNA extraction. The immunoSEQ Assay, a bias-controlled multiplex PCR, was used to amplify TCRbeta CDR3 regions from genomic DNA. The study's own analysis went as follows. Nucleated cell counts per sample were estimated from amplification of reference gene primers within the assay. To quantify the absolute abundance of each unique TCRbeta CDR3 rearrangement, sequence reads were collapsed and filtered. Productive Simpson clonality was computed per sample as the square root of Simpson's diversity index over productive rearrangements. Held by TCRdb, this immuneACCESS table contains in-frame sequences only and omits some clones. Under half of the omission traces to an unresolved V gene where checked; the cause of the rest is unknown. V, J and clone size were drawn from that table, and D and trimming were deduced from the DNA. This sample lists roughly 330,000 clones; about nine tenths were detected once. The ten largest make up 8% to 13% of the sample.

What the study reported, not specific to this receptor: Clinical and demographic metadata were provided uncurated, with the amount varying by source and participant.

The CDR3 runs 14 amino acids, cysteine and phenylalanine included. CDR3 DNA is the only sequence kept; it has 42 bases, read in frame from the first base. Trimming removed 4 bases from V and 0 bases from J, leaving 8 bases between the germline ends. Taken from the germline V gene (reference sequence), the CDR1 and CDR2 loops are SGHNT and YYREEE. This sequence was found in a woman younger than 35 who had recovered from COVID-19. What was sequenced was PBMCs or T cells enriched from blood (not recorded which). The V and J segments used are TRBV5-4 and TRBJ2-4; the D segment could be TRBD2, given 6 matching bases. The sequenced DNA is TGTGCCAGCAGCGGCGGGGAAGCCAAAAACATTCAGTACTTC. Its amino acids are CASSGGEAKNIQYF.